Included here is one TCR beta chain sequence, with context. Its antigen is not known. TCRdb re-analysed the reads in MiXCR, keeping a single row per CDR3 protein. The sample consists of hundreds of thousands of distinct CDR3 sequences, roughly 16% of them appearing once. This entry comes from a study of T cell repertoires in cytomegalovirus infection. Broader study findings: Carriers of CMV plus the relevant HLA were identified by cumulative public TCR beta family frequency.

This TCR derives from a human donor in good health (CMV status not recorded). Some clones in this sample may be carry-over from other donors' samples. Material: PBMCs.

CDR3 sequence reads: CASSPGTGLIGSSYEQYF. CDR3 DNA: TGTGCCAGCTCACCCGGGACAGGCCTAATCGGGAGCTCCTACGAGCAGTACTTC. The chain uses TRBV18 and TRBJ2-7, with 8 bases lining up with TRBD1. CDR3 length: 18 amino acids. CDR1 KGHSH and CDR2 LQKENI come from the germline V gene. Losses at the gene ends were 3 bases for V and 0 bases for J; bases not matched to a gene: 13.